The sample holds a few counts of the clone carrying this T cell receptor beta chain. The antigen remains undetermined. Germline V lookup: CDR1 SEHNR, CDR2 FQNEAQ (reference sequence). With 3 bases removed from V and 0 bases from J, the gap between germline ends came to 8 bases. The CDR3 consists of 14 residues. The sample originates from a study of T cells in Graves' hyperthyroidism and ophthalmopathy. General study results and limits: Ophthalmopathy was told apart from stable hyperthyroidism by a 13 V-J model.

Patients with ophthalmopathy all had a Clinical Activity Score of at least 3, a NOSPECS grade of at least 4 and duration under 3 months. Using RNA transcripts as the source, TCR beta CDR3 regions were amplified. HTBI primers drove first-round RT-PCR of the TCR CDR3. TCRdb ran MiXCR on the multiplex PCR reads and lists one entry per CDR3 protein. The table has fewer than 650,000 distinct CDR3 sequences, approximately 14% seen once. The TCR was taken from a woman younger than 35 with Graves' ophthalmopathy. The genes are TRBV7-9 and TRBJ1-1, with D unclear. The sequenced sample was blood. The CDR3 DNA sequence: TGTGCCAGCAGCTTGAGGTCTCTGAACACTGAAGCTTTCTTT. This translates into CASSLRSLNTEAFF.